This passage covers 21 T cell receptor beta chains from one sample sequenced in a study of graft-versus-host responses after intestinal transplantation. The repertoire was sequenced with immunoSEQ multiplex PCR; TCRdb's copy has only in-frame clones and lacks some. The sample gives roughly 40,000 clones, 93% of which show up once; approximately 4% is in the top ten. Here the sequenced sample was PBMCs, taken 734 days after intestinal transplantation. These receptors came from a human patient who received an intestinal transplant, so some T cells may come from the graft donor.

Concerning this clone itself: At one of its ends the junction is not consistent with the germline gene, which may arise from a read error. This chain links TRBV7-9 with TRBJ1-1, with D perhaps matching TRBD1 (5 bases). CDR1 and CDR2 (germline): SEHNR, FQNEAQ (reference sequence). There are 15 residues in the CDR3. This CDR3 is CASSPMTAPNAEAFF. In nucleotides, the CDR3 is TGTGCCAGCAGCCCTATGACAGCCCCGAACGCTGAAGCTTTCTTT. Supplemented by reference TRBV7-9 and TRBJ1-1, the full variable domain reads DTGVSQNPRHKITKRGQNVTFRCDPISEHNRLYWYRQTLGQGPEFLTYFQNEAQLEKSRLLSDRFSAERPKGSFSTLEIQRTEQGDSAMYLCASSPMTAPNAEAFFGQGTRLTVV.

The chain has TRBV6-1 and TRBJ2-7; 9 bases line up with TRBD2. After removal of 3 bases from V and 3 bases from J, the junction contained 3 bases not matched to a gene. The CDR3 spans 14 residues. Germline CDR1 is MNHNS and CDR2 is SASEGT. The CDR3 sequence: CASSDLAGNYEQYF. CDR3 sequence (DNA): TGTGCCAGCAGTGACCTAGCGGGAAACTACGAGCAGTACTTC.

This rearrangement joins TRBV11-2 to TRBJ2-5, with 10 bases aligning to TRBD2. With 4 bases clipped from V and 3 bases from J, the junction kept 11 bases outside the gene matches. CDR1 SGHAT and CDR2 FQNNGV come from the germline V gene. This CDR3 is 17 amino acids long. CDR3 region: CASSYTVASGREETQYF. The CDR3 DNA sequence: TGTGCCAGCAGCTACACCGTCGCTAGCGGGAGAGAAGAGACCCAGTACTTC.

This clone was observed once. This chain uses TRBV25-1 with TRBJ2-2; no firm D call. In germline, CDR1 is MGHDK, CDR2 SYGVNS. The CDR3 is 13 residues long. The V gene lost 2 bases and the J gene lost 3 bases, with 4 bases spanning the gap. CDR3 in amino acids: CASSEDYTGELFF. The DNA of the CDR3 is TGTGCCAGCAGTGAAGACTACACCGGGGAGCTGTTTTTT.

This chain joins TRBV27 and TRBJ2-5; D remains ambiguous. CDR1 and CDR2 (germline): MNHEY, SMNVEV (reference sequence). Trimming removed 2 bases at V and 4 bases at J, with 8 bases between. The length of the CDR3 is 13 residues. CDR3 in amino acids: CASSLKGGETQYF. The CDR3, as DNA: TGTGCCAGCAGTTTAAAGGGCGGAGAGACCCAGTACTTC.

This clone was picked up one time. The V gene is TRBV7-2, the J gene TRBJ1-1, with 7 bases that match TRBD1. This CDR3 contains 16 residues. Trimming at V came to 0 bases and at J to 11 bases, leaving 15 bases not matched to a gene. Germline V gene lookup returns CDR1 SGHTA and CDR2 FQGNSA. The CDR3 nucleotides read TGTGCCAGCAGCTTAGCGGGTACAGGGGTTCAATGGGATGCTTTCTTT. Its translation is CASSLAGTGVQWDAFF.

The rearrangement links TRBV19 to TRBJ1-1; 11 bases match TRBD1. CDR1 is LNHDA and CDR2 is SQIVND in the germline V gene (reference sequence). The CDR3 consists of 13 residues. The trim removed 9 bases at V and 3 bases at J, leaving 3 bases unmatched. The CDR3 here is CASRDRGDTEAFF. Here the CDR3 DNA reads TGTGCCAGCCGGGACAGGGGGGACACTGAAGCTTTCTTT.

The V and J genes are TRBV10-3 and TRBJ1-1; maybe TRBD1 (6 bases). The ends were cut back, 6 bases at V and 5 bases at J, with 16 bases in the middle. Germline assignment: CDR1 ENHRY and CDR2 SYGVKD. This CDR3 spans 14 amino acids. The CDR3 sequence: CAISREGGGTEAFF. CDR3 coding DNA: TGTGCCATCAGCCGCGAGGGGGGAGGGACTGAAGCTTTCTTT.

The J gene is TRBJ1-6, the V gene TRBV7-9; TRBD1 aligns across 8 bases. This CDR3 is built from 15 residues. Germline V CDR1 and CDR2: SEHNR, FQNEAQ (reference sequence). The J segment lost 7 bases and the V segment lost 5 bases, leaving 7 bases of the junction unmatched. This CDR3 is CASSPTGTGNSPLHF. The CDR3 nucleotides are TGTGCCAGCAGCCCGACCGGGACAGGAAATTCACCCCTCCACTTT.

The V gene is TRBV25-1, the J gene TRBJ2-5, with 9 nucleotides matching TRBD1. Germline CDR1 MGHDK, CDR2 SYGVNS. V gave up 2 bases and J gave up 5 bases; unmatched junction bases: 3. The CDR3 has 14 amino acids. The CDR3 is CASSEGTGPETQYF. The CDR3, as DNA: TGTGCCAGCAGTGAAGGGACAGGGCCGGAGACCCAGTACTTC.

The chain couples TRBV11-3 to TRBJ2-5; D not resolved. CDR1 and CDR2 (germline): SGHNT, YENEEA. CDR3 length equals 13 residues. V lost 1 base, J lost 2 bases, and 5 bases lay in between. Here the CDR3 reads CASSLGTQETQYF. Written as DNA, the CDR3 is TGTGCCAGCAGCTTAGGAACTCAAGAGACCCAGTACTTC.

The gene calls are TRBV5-1 and TRBJ1-6, with unresolved D. The germline V and J ends were trimmed by 0 bases and 6 bases, with 7 bases remaining between them. The CDR3 extends over 14 amino acids. Germline V lookup: CDR1 SGHRS, CDR2 YFSETQ. CDR3 DNA: TGCGCCAGCAGCTTGGACCCTACTAATTCACCCCTCCACTTT. As protein: CASSLDPTNSPLHF.

The CDR3 coding sequence is TGTGCCAGCAGTGGGGGGGGACTAGCGTATGAGCAGTTCTTC. It is translated as CASSGGGLAYEQFF. The chain is built from TRBV11-3 and TRBJ2-1, with TRBD2 matching over 10 bases. The CDR3 spans 14 residues. CDR1 SGHNT and CDR2 YENEEA come from the germline V gene. V gave up 6 bases and J gave up 8 bases; unmatched junction bases: 7.

The gene calls are TRBV6-5 and TRBJ2-1, with 8 positions matching TRBD2. V lost 0 bases and J lost 11; bases outside the gene matches: 9. From germline, CDR1 is MNHEY and CDR2 SVGAGI. CDR3 length: 15 residues. CDR3 region: CASSYSREARAKQFF. The CDR3 bases are TGTGCCAGCAGTTACTCGCGGGAGGCCCGAGCGAAGCAGTTCTTC.

This chain uses TRBV7-2 with TRBJ2-5; 10 positions agree with TRBD2. J lost 4 bases, V lost 2 bases, and 7 bases had no gene match. The CDR3 loop spans 16 amino acids. Germline-derived CDR1 and CDR2 are SGHTA and FQGNSA. Here the CDR3 DNA reads TGTGCCAGCAGCTTACCGCCTAGCGGGAGTACAGAGACCCAGTACTTC. Protein: CASSLPPSGSTETQYF.

The chain joins TRBV29-1 to TRBJ2-2; D remains unclear. Trimming pared 5 bases from V and 0 bases from J, leaving 7 bases between. There are 13 residues in the CDR3. CDR1 is SQVTM, CDR2 ANQGSEA, per germline. The CDR3 protein is CSVWSSNTGELFF. CDR3 in DNA: TGCAGCGTTTGGAGTTCGAACACCGGGGAGCTGTTTTTT.

V and J are TRBV28 and TRBJ2-2; D is undetermined. Germline loops: CDR1 MDHEN, CDR2 SYDVKM. This CDR3 comprises 11 residues. V lost 5 bases, J lost 4 bases, and 2 bases lay in between. CDR3 sequence (DNA): TGTGCCAGCAGTACCACCGGGGAGCTGTTTTTT. The encoded protein is CASSTTGELFF. The full variable domain, rest sourced from reference TRBV28 and TRBJ2-2, is DVKVTQSSRYLVKRTGEKVFLECVQDMDHENMFWYRQDPGLGLRLIYFSYDVKMKEKGDIPEGYSVSREKKERFSLILESASTNQTSMYLCASSTTGELFFGEGSRLTVL.

The rearrangement joins TRBV6-5 to TRBJ1-2, with 7 bases identical to TRBD1. The trim removed 8 bases at V and 3 bases at J, leaving 6 bases unmatched. Germline V gene data show CDR1 as MNHEY and CDR2 as SVGAGI. The CDR3 has 13 amino acids. This CDR3 is CASRKTGYYGYTF. The CDR3 DNA follows: TGTGCCAGCCGAAAGACAGGGTACTATGGCTACACCTTC.

The chain employs TRBV6-5 and TRBJ2-7; no firm D call. Germline loops: CDR1 MNHEY, CDR2 SVGAGI. This CDR3 spans 13 amino acids. Trimming took 2 bases from V and 3 from J, leaving 8 bases between them. The CDR3 DNA follows: TGTGCCAGCAGTTACGGTTTCCTCTACGAGCAGTACTTC. It encodes CASSYGFLYEQYF.

The genes are TRBV6-6 and TRBJ2-5; no clear D gene. The V end was cut by 3 bases, the J end by 5 bases, with 4 bases between. Per the germline V gene, CDR1 is MNHNY and CDR2 is SVGAGI (reference sequence). The CDR3 spans 11 residues. The chain's CDR3 is CASSYGETQYF. In nucleotides, the CDR3 is TGTGCCAGCAGTTATGGGGAGACCCAGTACTTC.

The chain is built from TRBV29-1 and TRBJ1-1, with a possible D match to TRBD1 (6 bases). CDR3 length: 13 amino acids. V lost 7 bases to trimming and J lost 2 bases, with 14 bases between them. Germline loops: CDR1 SQVTM, CDR2 ANQGSEA. CDR3 nucleotides: TGCAGCGCCGAGACAGGAGATAACACTGAAGCTTTCTTT. The encoded protein is CSAETGDNTEAFF. The whole variable domain, remainder taken from reference TRBV29-1 and TRBJ1-1, is SAVISQKPSRDICQRGTSLTIQCQVDSQVTMMFWYRQQPGQSLTLIATANQGSEATYESGFVIDKFPISRPNLTFSTLTVSNMSPEDSSIYLCSAETGDNTEAFFGQGTRLTVV.